The 26 T cell receptor beta chains below come from one sample, sequenced in a study of T cells in Graves' hyperthyroidism and ophthalmopathy. The CDR3 regions of TCR beta were amplified from RNA transcripts. The HTBI set primed first-round TCR CDR3 RT-PCR. TCRdb reprocessed the multiplex PCR reads via MiXCR and lists one record per CDR3 protein. The data contain under 800,000 distinct CDR3 sequences, less than 15% of them singletons. Sequencing was carried out using blood. The receptors originated from a woman between 18 and 29 years old with Graves' hyperthyroidism.

The rearrangement joins TRBV6-1 to TRBJ2-2, with D hard to call. CDR1 is MNHNS and CDR2 is SASEGT in the germline V gene. The CDR3 is made up of 12 amino acids. V lost 7 bases and J 4 bases, leaving 7 bases between the germline ends. CDR3: CASITPTGELFF. Here the CDR3 DNA reads TGTGCCAGCATCACCCCCACCGGGGAGCTGTTTTTT.

This clonotype was observed many times. The chain is built from TRBV7-9 and TRBJ2-1; D not certain. The length of the CDR3 is 14 residues. Trimming took 3 bases from V and 6 from J, leaving 12 bases between them. Germline values: CDR1 SEHNR, CDR2 FQNEAQ (reference sequence). CDR3 in DNA: TGTGCCAGCAGCTTGGGCGCGAGCCCCAATGAGCAGTTCTTC. Translating it yields CASSLGASPNEQFF.

The table lists this clonotype with a few counts. The gene calls are TRBV19 and TRBJ2-7; the D gene is possibly TRBD2 (7 bases). Trimming cost V 5 bases and J 7 bases, with 21 bases left between them. Germline assignment: CDR1 LNHDA and CDR2 SQIVND (reference sequence). The CDR3 is 15 residues long. The CDR3 DNA reads TGTGCCAGTAGTCTCGGGGGGCTCAGGACTTCGGAGCAGTACTTC. As protein: CASSLGGLRTSEQYF. Full variable domain (rest looked up from reference TRBV19 and TRBJ2-7): DGGITQSPKYLFRKEGQNVTLSCEQNLNHDAMYWYRQDPGQGLRLIYYSQIVNDFQKGDIAEGYSVSREKKESFPLTVTSAQKNPTAFYLCASSLGGLRTSEQYFGPGTRLTVT.

This clonotype was seen ten or more times. The chain couples TRBV28 to TRBJ2-7; tentative D call: TRBD1 (5 bases). The CDR3 covers 14 residues. V dropped 4 bases and J dropped 2 bases, with 12 bases sitting between them. Germline-derived CDR1 and CDR2 are MDHEN and SYDVKM. The CDR3 sequence is CASSSPDSTYEQYF. The CDR3, as DNA: TGTGCCAGCAGTTCCCCCGACAGCACCTACGAGCAGTACTTC.

This clonotype was counted between two and nine times. A read error may produce the germline difference seen at one junction end. The V gene is TRBV12-3 or TRBV12-4, the J gene TRBJ1-2; D possibly corresponds to TRBD1 (5 bases). This CDR3 has 12 amino acids. CDR3 DNA sequence: TGTGCCAGCAGCCAACCCCCAGGGCTAATAGCCTTC. It codes for CASSQPPGLIAF.

This clonotype was seen only once. V and J are TRBV2 and TRBJ2-3; TRBD2 might be the D (6 bases). The CDR3 is made up of 15 amino acids. Germline loops: CDR1 SNHLY, CDR2 FYNNEI. V lost 2 bases and J lost 14, with 23 bases in between. As DNA, the CDR3 is TGTGCCAGCAGTGAAACTTCCCTAGCGACGGCCTCTCCGTATTTT. Encoded protein: CASSETSLATASPYF.

In this sample, this clonotype turned up many times. The chain links TRBV12-3 or TRBV12-4 to TRBJ1-5, with D possibly matching TRBD1 (6 bases). Trimming cost V 5 bases and J 2 bases, with 16 bases left between them. The CDR3 consists of 16 residues. CDR3 coding DNA: TGTGCCAGCAGTCACCTTGGGGGCCAGGGCAATCAGCCCCAGCATTTT. Translated: CASSHLGGQGNQPQHF.

This clonotype came up many times. The chain has TRBV6-5 and TRBJ2-3; perhaps TRBD2 as D (6 bases). Between the trimmed V and J ends, which lost 0 bases and 4 bases, there was a span of 11 bases. CDR3 length equals 15 residues. CDR1 is MNHEY and CDR2 is SVGAGI in the germline V gene. CDR3 protein: CASSYSTASADTQYF. The CDR3 DNA reads TGTGCCAGCAGTTACTCGACAGCTAGCGCAGATACGCAGTATTTT.

This clonotype was seen only a few times. The chain couples TRBV4-3 to TRBJ2-1; 12 nucleotides align to TRBD2. Germline trimming cut 0 bases from V and 3 bases from J; bases unmatched to any gene: 9. This CDR3 region has 19 residues. Per the germline V gene, CDR1 is LGHNA and CDR2 is YSLEER. CDR3 nucleotide sequence: TGCGCCAGCAGCCAAGAGCTACTAGCGGGAGGTCCTTTCTACAATGAGCAGTTCTTC. Translation: CASSQELLAGGPFYNEQFF.

The chain is built from TRBV15 and TRBJ1-5, with D possibly being TRBD1 (5 bases). Between the trimmed V and J ends, which lost 0 bases and 3 bases, there was a span of 9 bases. This CDR3 is 15 amino acids long. Germline V lookup: CDR1 LNHNV, CDR2 YYDKDF (reference sequence). The CDR3 here is CATSRDLGVNQPQHF. The CDR3 DNA reads TGTGCCACCAGCAGAGATCTAGGGGTCAATCAGCCCCAGCATTTT.

The V gene is TRBV28, the J gene TRBJ2-6; D is perhaps TRBD2 (7 bases). Germline assignment: CDR1 MDHEN and CDR2 SYDVKM. The CDR3 contains 15 residues. The V and J ends lost 6 bases and 2 bases respectively, with 11 bases between them. The CDR3 sequence: CASSQGGAGANVLTF. Written as DNA, the CDR3 is TGTGCCAGCAGCCAAGGGGGGGCTGGGGCCAACGTCCTGACTTTC.

This clonotype was recorded at least ten times. J is TRBJ1-5 and V is TRBV30; the D is unclear. CDR3 length equals 12 residues. CDR1 is GTSNPN, CDR2 SVGIG, per germline (reference sequence). The V end lost 2 bases, the J end lost 4 bases, and 6 bases lay between the germline ends. The CDR3 region has the DNA TGTGCCTGGAGTTCCGCAAATCAGCCCCAGCATTTT. Its translation: CAWSSANQPQHF.

The chain combines TRBV9 with TRBJ2-1; 7 positions match TRBD2. The CDR3 has 14 amino acids. CDR1 and CDR2 (germline): SGDLS, YYNGEE. V shed 3 bases and J 6 bases; nucleotides not matched to a gene: 6. This chain's CDR3 is CASSAGTTPNEQFF. The CDR3, as DNA: TGTGCCAGCAGCGCCGGGACTACCCCCAATGAGCAGTTCTTC. Complete variable domain (other parts from reference TRBV9 and TRBJ2-1): DSGVTQTPKHLITATGQRVTLRCSPRSGDLSVYWYQQSLDQGLQFLIQYYNGEERAKGNILERFSAQQFPDLHSELNLSSLELGDSALYFCASSAGTTPNEQFFGPGTRLTVL.

The chain links TRBV4-1 to TRBJ2-7; TRBD1 matches 8 bases. Trimming cost V 5 bases and J 5 bases; bases outside gene matches: 11. Germline CDR1 MGHRA, CDR2 YSYEKL. The CDR3 consists of 15 residues. CDR3 sequence (DNA): TGCGCCAGCAGCTCCCGACCCGGGACAGGCGACGAGCAGTACTTC. The encoded protein is CASSSRPGTGDEQYF.

Only a few counts were recorded for this clonotype. The chain has TRBV7-9 and TRBJ2-1, with D maybe TRBD2 (6 bases). Germline V lookup: CDR1 SEHNR, CDR2 FQNEAQ (reference sequence). This CDR3 has 17 amino acids. Trimming removed 5 bases from V and 0 bases from J, with 17 bases in between. CDR3 sequence: CASSPVSGGASYNEQFF. CDR3 DNA sequence: TGTGCCAGCAGCCCAGTGTCAGGAGGGGCCTCCTACAATGAGCAGTTCTTC.

This clonotype was counted many times. The chain joins TRBV2 to TRBJ1-3, with unresolved D. V lost 10 bases, J lost 8 bases, and 15 bases lay in between. CDR3 length: 12 residues. Germline CDR1 and CDR2: SNHLY and FYNNEI. The CDR3 DNA reads as TGTGCCAACGGGTTCCGAAGGGACACCATATATTTT. Protein product: CANGFRRDTIYF.

This clonotype has at least ten counts. This chain joins TRBV27 and TRBJ2-4, with 9 bases fitting TRBD2. The V gene end was trimmed by 3 bases and the J gene end by 2 bases; junction bases not matched to a gene: 5. Germline CDR1 and CDR2: MNHEY and SMNVEV (reference sequence). This CDR3 contains 16 residues. CDR3: CASSFAGGGTKNIQYF. As DNA, the CDR3 is TGTGCCAGCAGTTTCGCGGGAGGGGGAACCAAAAACATTCAGTACTTC.

V gene TRBV19 combines with J gene TRBJ2-7; 10 bases agree with TRBD1. Germline trimming cut 7 bases from V and 6 bases from J; bases unmatched to any gene: 6. The length of the CDR3 is 13 residues. The germline gives CDR1 LNHDA, CDR2 SQIVND (reference sequence). The CDR3 bases are TGTGCCAGTACATCCGGGACAGGGGTCGAGCAGTACTTC. Its protein is CASTSGTGVEQYF.

This rearrangement joins TRBV15 to TRBJ2-7, with D tentatively TRBD1 (5 bases). The CDR3 runs 13 residues. Trimming left V 0 bases short and J 5 bases short, with 8 bases between. The V gene's germline CDR1 is LNHNV and CDR2 YYDKDF (reference sequence). The CDR3 DNA sequence: TGTGCCACCAGCAGAGACAGGGCTGACGAGCAGTACTTC. Amino acids: CATSRDRADEQYF.

This clonotype was picked up many times. The rearrangement links TRBV7-9 to TRBJ2-1; 11 bases map to TRBD1. The junction had 10 bases not matched to a gene; V was cut back by 5 bases and J by 7 bases. This CDR3 region has 16 residues. The germline V gene has CDR1 SEHNR and CDR2 FQNEAQ (reference sequence). The chain's CDR3 is CASSTLPGTGGNEQFF. CDR3 coding DNA: TGTGCCAGCAGCACCCTCCCCGGGACAGGGGGGAATGAGCAGTTCTTC.

There are many counts of this clonotype. The chain couples TRBV6-6 to TRBJ2-7; D is perhaps TRBD2 (5 bases). CDR3 length equals 13 residues. V was clipped by 2 bases and J by 4 bases, with 9 bases between them. In germline, CDR1 is MNHNY, CDR2 SVGAGI (reference sequence). The CDR3 spells CASSYRTGYEQYF. In nucleotides, the CDR3 is TGTGCCAGCAGTTACCGGACTGGTTACGAGCAGTACTTC.

This clonotype appeared many times. The chain employs TRBV24-1 and TRBJ2-7; 9 positions match TRBD2. The CDR3 runs 16 residues. V was pared by 4 bases and J by 4 bases, with 10 bases of the junction left unmatched. Per germline, CDR1 KGHDR and CDR2 SFDVKD. CDR3 protein: CATSDPAGSGRYEQYF. Written as DNA, the CDR3 is TGTGCCACCAGTGACCCTGCAGGAAGCGGGAGGTACGAGCAGTACTTC.

This clonotype was observed a handful of times. The chain carries TRBV7-9 and TRBJ2-6; 8 bases are a match to TRBD1. The CDR3 has 17 amino acids. The V gene's germline CDR1 is SEHNR and CDR2 FQNEAQ (reference sequence). J lost 6 bases, V lost 6 bases, and 13 bases had no gene match. The CDR3 DNA follows: TGTGCCAGCAGACCTACAGGGGGAATGGCTGAGGCCAACGTCCTGACTTTC. Translated, it gives CASRPTGGMAEANVLTF.

The table lists this clonotype with many counts. The chain carries TRBV12-3 or TRBV12-4 and TRBJ2-6; 9 bases agree with TRBD1. The CDR3 contains 20 residues. The V segment lost 0 bases and the J segment 5 bases; nucleotides outside the gene matches: 14. The chain's CDR3 is CASSLATSGQGTGWANVLTF. The CDR3 nucleotides are TGTGCCAGCAGTTTAGCGACTTCGGGACAGGGAACAGGCTGGGCCAACGTCCTGACTTTC.

This clonotype was found many times. The chain couples TRBV27 to TRBJ2-2; 11 positions agree with TRBD2. Trimming removed 1 base from V and 6 bases from J; junction bases left unmatched: 4. The CDR3 spans 16 residues. CDR1 is MNHEY, CDR2 SMNVEV, per germline (reference sequence). The CDR3 nucleotides are TGTGCCAGCAGTTTATATAGCGGGAGGGTGTCCGGGGAGCTGTTTTTT. Translating gives CASSLYSGRVSGELFF.

The chain carries TRBV14 and TRBJ2-7, with 8 positions matching TRBD1. The germline CDR1 and CDR2 sequences are SGHDN and FVKESK. The CDR3 loop spans 15 amino acids. V shed 4 bases and J 4 bases; nucleotides not matched to a gene: 9. The CDR3 reads CASSRRGDRLYEQYF. CDR3 DNA sequence: TGTGCCAGCAGCCGTAGAGGGGACAGGCTTTACGAGCAGTACTTC.